These 21 T cell receptor beta chains originate from one sample sequenced in a study of regulatory T cells in long-lasting Graves disease. For TCR beta, libraries came from iRepertoire HTBI primers and Arm-PCR of CDR3 regions. Each CDR3 protein is one row after TCRdb ran MiXCR on the multiplex PCR reads. The data hold 310,000 or so distinct CDR3 sequences, with roughly 21% observed a single time. As for time point: persistent/refractory GD, antithyroid drugs over 5 years with positive TRAb. Construction of the TCR library relied on RNA isolated from PBMCs. Material: peripheral blood mononuclear cells (PBMCs), obtained when the disease was refractory, from a patient treated with antithyroid drugs. Source of these receptors: a female donor with Graves disease.

This chain connects TRBV18 to TRBJ2-5; 9 bases are shared with TRBD1. There are 14 residues in the CDR3. V trimming: 0 bases; J trimming: 5 bases; junction bases outside the gene matches: 1. Germline CDR1 and CDR2: KGHSH and LQKENI. The CDR3 spells CASSPPTGGETQYF. The CDR3 coding sequence is TGTGCCAGCTCACCACCGACAGGGGGGGAGACCCAGTACTTC.

This clonotype was seen at least ten times. The genes are TRBV6-2 or TRBV6-3 and TRBJ1-1; D not certain. V dropped 2 bases and J dropped 3 bases, with 4 bases sitting between them. Germline V gene lookup returns CDR1 MNHEY and CDR2 SVGEGT. This CDR3 spans 12 amino acids. CDR3 amino acids: CASSYGDTEAFF. DNA of the CDR3: TGTGCCAGCAGTTACGGTGACACTGAAGCTTTCTTT.

This chain links TRBV10-2 with TRBJ1-5; maybe TRBD1 (5 bases). Germline V gene lookup returns CDR1 WSHSY and CDR2 SAAADI. The germline V and J ends were trimmed by 2 bases and 4 bases, with 12 bases remaining between them. The CDR3 runs to 15 residues. The chain's CDR3 is CASSELGTDNQPQHF. In nucleotides, the CDR3 is TGCGCCAGCAGTGAGCTAGGGACGGATAATCAGCCCCAGCATTTT.

There are many counts of this clonotype. J is TRBJ1-3 and V is TRBV2; a possible D gene is TRBD1 (5 bases). With 6 bases removed from V and 4 bases from J, the gap between germline ends came to 22 bases. The germline V gene has CDR1 SNHLY and CDR2 FYNNEI. CDR3 length equals 17 residues. The CDR3 protein is CASRSLGTPRIGNTIYF. The CDR3 nucleotides are TGTGCCAGCAGAAGCCTCGGGACCCCCCGGATCGGAAACACCATATATTTT.

The genes are TRBV28 and TRBJ2-3, with 11 bases aligning to TRBD2. The CDR3 extends over 16 amino acids. The germline gives CDR1 MDHEN, CDR2 SYDVKM. J gave up 4 bases and V 6 bases, and 9 bases lay outside the gene matches. This CDR3 is CASSPGLLAGADTQYF. CDR3 bases: TGTGCCAGCAGCCCGGGACTACTAGCGGGGGCAGATACGCAGTATTTT.

There are many counts of this clonotype. The chain employs TRBV28 and TRBJ1-4, with D perhaps TRBD1 (5 bases). Trimming took 5 bases from V and 7 from J, leaving 20 bases between them. The V gene's germline CDR1 is MDHEN and CDR2 SYDVKM. The CDR3 has 16 amino acids. The CDR3 DNA reads as TGTGCCAGCAGTCCACCGCGGGGCGGATCGGGTGAAAAACTGTTTTTT. Translation: CASSPPRGGSGEKLFF.

Ten or more counts support this clonotype. The V call is TRBV20-1, the J call TRBJ1-1; 10 bases are shared with TRBD1. V trimming: 6 bases; J trimming: 7 bases; junction bases outside the gene matches: 14. The CDR3 extends over 15 amino acids. Germline CDR1 is DFQATT and CDR2 is SNEGSKA (reference sequence). The CDR3 DNA is TGCAGTGCACAGCTCCGGGACAGGGGACTTCTTGAAGCTTTCTTT. The encoded protein is CSAQLRDRGLLEAFF.

This clonotype was observed a handful of times. CDR3 in amino acids: CASSVADTQYF. CDR3 coding DNA: TGTGCCAGTTCCGTGGCAGATACGCAGTATTTT. The gene calls are TRBV2 and TRBJ2-3; no clear D. This CDR3 has 11 residues. V shed 9 bases and J shed 4 bases, with 8 bases lying between them. Germline assignment: CDR1 SNHLY and CDR2 FYNNEI.

This clonotype was counted many times. The chain carries TRBV6-1 and TRBJ2-7; 11 bases map to TRBD2. The V segment lost 9 bases and the J segment 1 base; nucleotides outside the gene matches: 2. In germline, CDR1 is MNHNS, CDR2 SASEGT. This CDR3 is built from 13 residues. The CDR3 nucleotides are TGTGCCAGTCTAGCGGGAGGTTCCTACGAGCAGTACTTC. It specifies CASLAGGSYEQYF.

V and J are TRBV30 and TRBJ1-2, with D maybe TRBD1 (5 bases). Germline V gene lookup returns CDR1 GTSNPN and CDR2 SVGIG (reference sequence). Trimming took 5 bases from V and 4 from J, leaving 8 bases between them. The CDR3 is 11 amino acids. The CDR3 sequence: CAWGGSYGYTF. The DNA for the CDR3 is TGTGCCTGGGGGGGATCCTATGGCTACACCTTC.

This clonotype showed up just a few times. The V call is TRBV3-1, the J call TRBJ2-7, with TRBD1 matching over 12 bases. The CDR3 is made up of 15 amino acids. V shed 2 bases and J 9 bases; nucleotides not matched to a gene: 8. In germline, CDR1 is LGHDT, CDR2 YNNKEL (reference sequence). DNA of the CDR3: TGTGCCAGCAGCCAACCCGGGACAGGGGGCTCGCGGCAGTACTTC. This codes for CASSQPGTGGSRQYF.

J is TRBJ1-2 and V is TRBV7-2; D is uncertain. CDR1 SGHTA and CDR2 FQGNSA come from the germline V gene. The CDR3 has 15 residues. Trimming left V 5 bases short and J 0 bases short, with 13 bases between. This chain's CDR3 is CASSLSFSANYGYTF. The CDR3 DNA sequence: TGTGCCAGCAGCCTCAGTTTCTCAGCTAACTATGGCTACACCTTC.

This clonotype was picked up many times. This sequence joins TRBV7-2 and TRBJ2-5; 12 nucleotides align to TRBD2. CDR3 length: 18 amino acids. Trimming removed 2 bases from V and 2 bases from J; junction bases left unmatched: 9. Looked up from germline, CDR1 is SGHTA and CDR2 is FQGNSA. In DNA form, the CDR3 reads TGTGCCAGCAGCTTAAGGTCTTGGACTAGCGGGGAACAAGAGACCCAGTACTTC. Protein: CASSLRSWTSGEQETQYF.

This clonotype occurred a few times. This chain uses TRBV5-1 with TRBJ1-1; 9 positions agree with TRBD1. V was clipped by 0 bases and J by 4 bases; unmatched bases: 4. From germline, CDR1 is SGHRS and CDR2 YFSETQ. This CDR3 comprises 15 residues. The CDR3 bases are TGCGCCAGCAGCTTGGGACAGGGGGTGGTCACTGAAGCTTTCTTT. Translation: CASSLGQGVVTEAFF.

This clonotype was detected many times. This chain joins TRBV20-1 and TRBJ1-6; 8 positions match TRBD1. CDR1 is DFQATT and CDR2 is SNEGSKA in the germline V gene (reference sequence). This CDR3 is 17 amino acids long. J gave up 2 bases and V 0 bases, and 6 bases lay outside the gene matches. The CDR3, as DNA: TGCAGTGCTAGAGACTCAGGGGGCTATACCTATAATTCACCCCTCCACTTT. Protein: CSARDSGGYTYNSPLHF.

This clonotype has a handful of counts. This chain connects TRBV5-6 to TRBJ1-1; D is unresolved. The V end lost 4 bases, the J end lost 3 bases, and 13 bases lay between the germline ends. The CDR3 extends over 14 amino acids. Germline CDR1 reads SGHDT; CDR2 reads YYEEEE. CDR3 region: CASSPIRRHTEAFF. As DNA, the CDR3 is TGTGCCAGCAGCCCAATCAGAAGGCACACTGAAGCTTTCTTT.

This clonotype was counted at least ten times. Here the CDR3 reads CASSLGQGDPYEQYF. The DNA for the CDR3 is TGTGCCAGCTCATTAGGACAGGGTGACCCCTACGAGCAGTACTTC. This chain connects TRBV18 to TRBJ2-7; 8 bases agree with TRBD1. This CDR3 spans 15 amino acids. V shed 5 bases and J 2 bases; nucleotides not matched to a gene: 8. Germline V gene lookup returns CDR1 KGHSH and CDR2 LQKENI.

This clonotype turned up a few times. This rearrangement joins TRBV20-1 to TRBJ2-5; no firm D call. Germline-derived CDR1 and CDR2 are DFQATT and SNEGSKA (reference sequence). The CDR3 runs 17 residues. Trimming cost V 3 bases and J 1 base, with 21 bases left between them. The DNA of the CDR3 is TGCAGTGCTAGTAGTGGTGCAGGTCTAGGTCCCCAAGAGACCCAGTACTTC. Protein: CSASSGAGLGPQETQYF.

This clonotype was counted a few times. The chain links TRBV20-1 to TRBJ2-7; perhaps TRBD2 as D (6 bases). Trimming removed 2 bases at V and 2 bases at J, with 10 bases between. Germline V gene sequence: CDR1 DFQATT, CDR2 SNEGSKA (reference sequence). The CDR3 consists of 13 residues. CDR3 amino acids: CSARLAHTYEQYF. The CDR3 DNA sequence: TGCAGTGCTAGACTAGCGCACACCTACGAGCAGTACTTC.

V gene TRBV18 combines with J gene TRBJ2-7; no definite D call. V lost 3 bases and J lost 4, with 10 bases in between. Germline loops: CDR1 KGHSH, CDR2 LQKENI. This CDR3 has 13 amino acids. CDR3 in amino acids: CASSPLDDYEQYF. In nucleotides, the CDR3 is TGTGCCAGCTCACCCCTGGACGATTACGAGCAGTACTTC.

This clonotype came up many times. This sequence joins TRBV6-1 and TRBJ2-7; 14 positions match TRBD2. The CDR3 has 16 residues. V shed 6 bases, J shed 0 bases, and the junction held 4 bases outside the gene matches. Germline V gives CDR1 MNHNS, CDR2 SASEGT. CDR3 residues: CASSRTSGRSSYEQYF. The CDR3, as DNA: TGTGCCAGCAGCCGGACTAGCGGGAGGAGCTCCTACGAGCAGTACTTC.